This T cell receptor (beta chain) was recovered during a study of blood T cell repertoires in COVID-19. Overall study context: Both acute and convalescent COVID-19 samples were obtained from the United States, Italy and Spain.

Germline CDR1 reads SGHTS; CDR2 reads YDEGEE. There are 13 residues in the CDR3. The germline V and J ends were trimmed by 6 bases and 7 bases, with 13 bases remaining between them. The data were produced by immunoSEQ multiplex PCR, yet TCRdb's version contains in-frame clones alone and is incomplete. The sample shows fewer than 90,000 clones, roughly 80% of them seen only once. Input material: peripheral blood. The gene calls are TRBV5-8 and TRBJ2-2; D possibly corresponds to TRBD2 (5 bases). The TCR comes from a human donor in a cohort sampled during active COVID-19. CDR3 amino acids: CASTLGVGGELFF. The CDR3 nucleotides are TGTGCCAGCACCCTGGGAGTGGGCGGGGAGCTGTTTTTT.